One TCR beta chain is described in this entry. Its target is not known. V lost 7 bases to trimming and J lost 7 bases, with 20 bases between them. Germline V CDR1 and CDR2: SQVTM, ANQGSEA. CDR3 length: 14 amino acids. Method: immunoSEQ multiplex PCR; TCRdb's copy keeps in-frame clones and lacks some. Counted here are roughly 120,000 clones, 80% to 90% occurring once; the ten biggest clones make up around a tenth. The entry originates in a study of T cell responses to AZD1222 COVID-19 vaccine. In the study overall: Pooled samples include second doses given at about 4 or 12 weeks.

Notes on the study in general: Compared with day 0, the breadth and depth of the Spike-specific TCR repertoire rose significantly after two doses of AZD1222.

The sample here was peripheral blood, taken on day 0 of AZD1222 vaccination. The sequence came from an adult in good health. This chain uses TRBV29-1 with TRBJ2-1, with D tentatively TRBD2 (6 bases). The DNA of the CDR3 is TGCAGCGGGGGACTGGTGGGGGGAAGGAATGAGCAGTTCTTC. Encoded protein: CSGGLVGGRNEQFF.